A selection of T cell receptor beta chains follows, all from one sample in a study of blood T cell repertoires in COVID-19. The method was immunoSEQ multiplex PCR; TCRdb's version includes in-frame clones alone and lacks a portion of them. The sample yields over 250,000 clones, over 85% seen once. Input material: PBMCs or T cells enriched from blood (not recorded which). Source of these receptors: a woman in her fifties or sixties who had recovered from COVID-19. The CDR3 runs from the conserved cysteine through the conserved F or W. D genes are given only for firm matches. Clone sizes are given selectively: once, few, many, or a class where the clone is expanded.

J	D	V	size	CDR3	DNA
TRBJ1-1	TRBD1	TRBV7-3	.	CASSTTGDTEAFF	TGTGCCAGCAGCACGACAGGGGACACTGAAGCTTTCTTT
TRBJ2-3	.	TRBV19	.	CASSEGLGTDTQYF	TGTGCCAGTAGCGAGGGCCTCGGCACAGATACGCAGTATTTT
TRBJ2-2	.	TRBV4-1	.	CASSPHLSLGGPTGELFF	TGCGCCAGCAGCCCTCATCTATCGTTGGGGGGGCCCACCGGGGAGCTGTTTTTT
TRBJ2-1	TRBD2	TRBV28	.	CASSWSSGRTEQFF	TGTGCCAGCAGTTGGTCTAGCGGGAGGACTGAGCAGTTCTTC
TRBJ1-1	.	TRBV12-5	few	CASGPEGENTEAFF	TGTGCTAGTGGTCCCGAAGGGGAGAACACTGAAGCTTTCTTT
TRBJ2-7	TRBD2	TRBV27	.	CASSLWGGGATYEQYF	TGTGCCAGCAGTTTATGGGGCGGGGGGGCCACCTACGAGCAGTACTTC
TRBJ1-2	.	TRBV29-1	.	CSAGPGGYTF	TGCAGCGCCGGACCGGGAGGCTACACCTTC
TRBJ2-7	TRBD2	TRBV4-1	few	CASSQVLAGASYEQYF	TGCGCCAGCAGCCAAGTGCTAGCGGGAGCCTCCTACGAGCAGTACTTC
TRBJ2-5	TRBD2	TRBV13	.	CASSFSGGAQETQYF	TGTGCCAGCAGCTTTAGCGGGGGGGCGCAAGAGACCCAGTACTTC
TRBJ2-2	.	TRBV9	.	CASSAGVTNTGELFF	TGTGCCAGCAGCGCCGGGGTCACTAACACCGGGGAGCTGTTTTTT
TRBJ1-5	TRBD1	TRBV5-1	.	CASSPGTGVQPQHF	TGCGCCAGCAGCCCGGGGACAGGGGTTCAGCCCCAGCATTTT
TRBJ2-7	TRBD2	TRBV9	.	CASSVAEAGGTYEQYF	TGTGCCAGCAGCGTAGCTGAAGCGGGAGGGACCTACGAGCAGTACTTC
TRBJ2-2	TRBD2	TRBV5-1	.	CASSSTLAGDTGELFF	TGCGCCAGCAGCTCTACCCTAGCGGGAGACACCGGGGAGCTGTTTTTT
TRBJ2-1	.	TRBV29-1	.	CSVDGGALGSYNEQFF	TGCAGCGTGGACGGAGGGGCCTTAGGGTCCTACAATGAGCAGTTCTTC
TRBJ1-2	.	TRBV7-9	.	CASSFQLDYGYTF	TGTGCCAGCAGCTTTCAGTTGGACTATGGCTACACCTTC
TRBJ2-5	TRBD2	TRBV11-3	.	CASSLVVAGDQETQYF	TGTGCCAGCAGCTTAGTCGTAGCGGGGGACCAAGAGACCCAGTACTTC
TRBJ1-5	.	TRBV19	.	CASNNHDTLNQPQHF	TGTGCCAGTAATAACCACGACACCCTGAATCAGCCCCAGCATTTT
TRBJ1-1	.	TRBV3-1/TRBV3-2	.	CASSFRGTEAFF	TGTGCCAGCAGCTTCAGGGGTACTGAAGCTTTCTTT
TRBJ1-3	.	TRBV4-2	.	CASSREGGTRNTIYF	TGTGCCAGCAGCCGGGAGGGGGGTACGAGAAACACCATATATTTT
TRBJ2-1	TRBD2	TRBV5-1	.	CASSQLAGANEQFF	TGCGCCAGCAGCCAACTAGCGGGAGCCAATGAGCAGTTCTTC
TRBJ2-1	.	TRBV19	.	CASSIQSGGAPYNEQFF	TGTGCCAGTAGTATTCAAAGCGGAGGGGCCCCGTACAATGAGCAGTTCTTC
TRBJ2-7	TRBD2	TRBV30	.	CAWSHGRGYEQYF	TGTGCCTGGAGTCACGGGCGGGGGTACGAGCAGTACTTC
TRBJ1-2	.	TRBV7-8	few	CASSLGPGMDYGYTF	TGTGCCAGCAGCTTAGGGCCGGGGATGGACTATGGCTACACCTTC
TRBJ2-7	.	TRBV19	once	CASSIDSYEQYF	TGTGCCAGTAGTATAGACAGTTACGAGCAGTACTTC
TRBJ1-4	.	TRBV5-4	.	CASSLSVSATNEKLFF	TGTGCCAGCAGCTTGAGTGTCAGTGCAACTAATGAAAAACTGTTTTTT
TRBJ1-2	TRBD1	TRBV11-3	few	CASSARTGPTTGAGGDTF	TGTGCCAGCAGCGCCCGAACGGGACCTACGACAGGGGCCGGCGGTGACACCTTC
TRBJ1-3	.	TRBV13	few	CASSLTRGNTIYF	TGTGCCAGCAGCTTAACCAGGGGAAACACCATATATTTT
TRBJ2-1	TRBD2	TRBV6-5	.	CASSKSGTKIGEQFF	TGTGCCAGCTCCAAATCCGGGACTAAAATCGGTGAGCAGTTCTTC
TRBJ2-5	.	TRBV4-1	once	CASSQGWQGSVQYF	TGCGCCAGCAGCCAAGGTTGGCAGGGAAGTGTCCAGTACTTC
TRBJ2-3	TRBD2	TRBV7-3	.	CASSPGASGRTDTQYF	TGTGCCAGCAGCCCCGGGGCTAGCGGACGCACAGATACGCAGTATTTT
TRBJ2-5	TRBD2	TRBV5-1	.	CASSWGGKETQYF	TGCGCCAGCAGCTGGGGAGGGAAAGAGACCCAGTACTTC
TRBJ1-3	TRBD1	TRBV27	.	CASNLQGVGINSGNTIYF	TGTGCCAGCAATTTACAGGGGGTTGGGATCAACTCTGGAAACACCATATATTTT
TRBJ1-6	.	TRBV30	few	CAWSPNNSPLHF	TGTGCCTGGAGCCCCAATAATTCACCCCTCCACTTT
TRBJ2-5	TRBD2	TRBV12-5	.	CASGLGHPSGGAAETQYF	TGTGCTAGTGGTTTGGGTCACCCTAGCGGGGGGGCCGCGGAGACCCAGTACTTC
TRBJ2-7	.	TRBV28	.	CASSLGGLASEQYF	TGTGCCAGCAGTTTAGGGGGACTGGCTTCCGAGCAGTACTTC
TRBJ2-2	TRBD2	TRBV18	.	CASSPQRDGWATGELFF	TGTGCCAGCTCACCACAGCGGGACGGATGGGCCACCGGGGAGCTGTTTTTT
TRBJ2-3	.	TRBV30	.	CAWARTGTDTQYF	TGTGCCTGGGCGCGGACGGGGACAGATACGCAGTATTTT
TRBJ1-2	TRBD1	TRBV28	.	CASRRLDRVANYGYTF	TGTGCCAGCAGGCGTCTGGACAGGGTAGCTAACTATGGCTACACCTTC
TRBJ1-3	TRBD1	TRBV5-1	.	CASSLFRGQGTGNTIYF	TGCGCCAGCAGCTTGTTCAGGGGACAGGGGACTGGAAACACCATATATTTT
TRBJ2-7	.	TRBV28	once	CASSPRVGDSYEQYF	TGTGCCAGCAGCCCCCGCGTTGGTGACTCCTACGAGCAGTACTTC
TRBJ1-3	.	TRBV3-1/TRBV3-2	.	CASSRGHLSGNTIYF	TGTGCCAGCAGCCGGGGACACCTCTCTGGAAACACCATATATTTT
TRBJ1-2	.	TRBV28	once	CASSLWRVVHGYTF	TGTGCCAGCAGTTTATGGAGGGTGGTTCATGGCTACACCTTC
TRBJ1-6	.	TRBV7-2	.	CASSLTVSPLHF	TGTGCCAGCAGCTTAACGGTTTCACCCCTCCACTTT
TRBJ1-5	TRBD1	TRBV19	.	CASSMQGQGNQPQHF	TGTGCCAGTAGTATGCAGGGACAGGGCAATCAGCCCCAGCATTTT
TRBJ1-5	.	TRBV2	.	CASSPSGATPQHF	TGTGCCAGCAGTCCCAGTGGGGCCACCCCCCAGCATTTT
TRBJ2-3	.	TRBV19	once	CASSTPPRASTDTQYF	TGTGCCAGTAGTACCCCGCCCAGGGCTAGCACAGATACGCAGTATTTT
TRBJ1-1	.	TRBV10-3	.	CAISDRGNTEAFF	TGTGCCATCAGTGATCGGGGGAACACTGAAGCTTTCTTT
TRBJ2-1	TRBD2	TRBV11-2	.	CASSRQASGDNEQFF	TGTGCCAGCAGCCGTCAGGCTAGCGGAGACAATGAGCAGTTCTTC
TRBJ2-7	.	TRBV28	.	CASEPAVIYEQYF	TGTGCCAGCGAACCAGCGGTAATCTACGAGCAGTACTTC
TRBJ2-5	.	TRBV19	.	CASSIQGTALLKTQYF	TGTGCCAGTAGTATCCAGGGGACGGCCCTCTTGAAGACCCAGTACTTC
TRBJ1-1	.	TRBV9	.	CASSPRGHPGNTEAFF	TGTGCCAGCAGCCCCCGCGGCCATCCCGGGAACACTGAAGCTTTCTTT
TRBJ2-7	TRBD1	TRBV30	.	CAWRGQGAAEQYF	TGTGCCTGGAGGGGGCAGGGGGCTGCCGAGCAGTACTTC
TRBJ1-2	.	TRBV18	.	CASSPQDRQKHGYTF	TGTGCCAGCTCACCACAGGACAGACAGAAGCATGGCTACACCTTC